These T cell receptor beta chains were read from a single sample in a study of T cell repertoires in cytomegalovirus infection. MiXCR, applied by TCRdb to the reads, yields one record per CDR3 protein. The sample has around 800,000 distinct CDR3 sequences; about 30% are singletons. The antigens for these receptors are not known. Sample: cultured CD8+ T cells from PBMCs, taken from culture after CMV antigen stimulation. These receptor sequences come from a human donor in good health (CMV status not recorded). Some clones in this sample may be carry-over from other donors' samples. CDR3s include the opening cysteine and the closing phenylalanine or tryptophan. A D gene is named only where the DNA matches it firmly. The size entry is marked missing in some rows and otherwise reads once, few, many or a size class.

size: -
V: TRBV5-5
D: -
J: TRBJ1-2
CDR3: CANSFGVGYTF
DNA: TGTGCCAACAGCTTTGGGGTTGGCTACACCTTC

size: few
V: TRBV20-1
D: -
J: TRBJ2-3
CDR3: CSAIGPDTQYF
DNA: TGCAGTGCCATCGGGCCGGATACGCAGTATTTT

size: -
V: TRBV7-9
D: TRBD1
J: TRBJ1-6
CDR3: CASSLTGAVESPLHF
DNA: TGTGCCAGCAGTCTCACAGGGGCCGTAGAGTCACCCCTCCACTTT

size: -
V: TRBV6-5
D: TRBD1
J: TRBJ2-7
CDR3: CASCAGTGIYEQYF
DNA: TGTGCCAGCTGTGCCGGGACAGGGATCTACGAGCAGTACTTC

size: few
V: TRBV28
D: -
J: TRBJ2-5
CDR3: CASSPYMWETQYF
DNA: TGTGCCAGCAGTCCCTATATGTGGGAGACCCAGTACTTC

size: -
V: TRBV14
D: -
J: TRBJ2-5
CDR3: CASSQFGYLGTPTQYF
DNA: TGTGCCAGCAGCCAATTCGGATATCTGGGGACCCCGACCCAGTACTTC

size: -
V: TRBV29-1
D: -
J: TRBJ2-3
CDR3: CSVETRTDTDTQYF
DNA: TGCAGCGTTGAAACACGGACGGACACAGATACGCAGTATTTT

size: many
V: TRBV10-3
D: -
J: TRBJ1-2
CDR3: CAISESIGNGYTF
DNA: TGTGCCATCAGTGAGTCAATAGGGAATGGCTACACCTTC

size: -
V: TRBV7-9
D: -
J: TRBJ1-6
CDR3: CASSRPRLPLHF
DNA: TGTGCCAGCAGCCGACCCCGACTACCCCTCCACTTT

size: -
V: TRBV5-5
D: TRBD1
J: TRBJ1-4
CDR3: CASSLLSGTGDEKLFF
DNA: TGTGCCAGCAGCCTCCTCTCCGGGACAGGGGATGAAAAACTGTTTTTT

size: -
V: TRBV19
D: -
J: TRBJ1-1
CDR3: CASSVRAGPDEAFF
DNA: TGTGCCAGTAGTGTCCGAGCGGGACCCGATGAAGCTTTCTTT

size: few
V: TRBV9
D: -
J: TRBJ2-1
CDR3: CASSVQGVRDEQFF
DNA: TGTGCCAGCAGCGTACAGGGTGTTCGCGATGAGCAGTTCTTC

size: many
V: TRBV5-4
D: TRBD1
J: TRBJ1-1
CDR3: CASSWDRGPNTEAFF
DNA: TGTGCCAGCAGCTGGGACAGGGGCCCGAACACTGAAGCTTTCTTT

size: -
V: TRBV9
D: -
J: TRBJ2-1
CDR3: CASSESRISYNEQFF
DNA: TGTGCCAGCAGCGAGTCAAGGATCTCCTACAATGAGCAGTTCTTC

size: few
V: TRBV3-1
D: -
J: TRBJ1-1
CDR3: CASSKPQGMNTEAFF
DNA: TGTGCCAGCAGCAAACCCCAGGGGATGAACACTGAAGCTTTCTTT

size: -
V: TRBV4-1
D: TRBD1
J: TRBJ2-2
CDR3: CASSQVAGGEGTGELFF
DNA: TGCGCCAGCAGCCAAGTCGCAGGGGGCGAAGGCACCGGGGAGCTGTTTTTT

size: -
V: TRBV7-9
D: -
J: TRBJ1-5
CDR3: CASSWDGGGQPQHF
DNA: TGTGCCAGCAGCTGGGATGGGGGAGGGCAGCCCCAGCATTTT

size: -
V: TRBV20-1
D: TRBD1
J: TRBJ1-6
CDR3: CSAPFRDRGLHSPLHF
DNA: TGCAGTGCTCCGTTCCGGGACAGGGGATTGCATTCACCCCTCCACTTT

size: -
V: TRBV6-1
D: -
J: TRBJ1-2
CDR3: CASSEPGHLYGYTF
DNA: TGTGCCAGCAGTGAACCGGGACACCTCTATGGCTACACCTTC

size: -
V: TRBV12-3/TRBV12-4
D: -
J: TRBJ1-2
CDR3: CASSLWGGGNYGYTF
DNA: TGTGCCAGCAGTTTATGGGGCGGTGGTAACTATGGCTACACCTTC

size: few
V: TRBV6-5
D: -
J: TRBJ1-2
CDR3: CASSYSVGRSDYGYTF
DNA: TGTGCCAGCAGTTACTCGGTGGGGAGAAGCGACTATGGCTACACCTTC

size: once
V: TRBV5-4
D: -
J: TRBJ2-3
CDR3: CASRWGRFSTDTQYF
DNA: TGTGCCAGCAGATGGGGGAGGTTTAGCACAGATACGCAGTATTTT

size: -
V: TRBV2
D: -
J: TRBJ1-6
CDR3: CASSEVGGAWSPLHF
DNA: TGTGCCAGCAGTGAAGTGGGGGGGGCTTGGTCACCCCTCCACTTT

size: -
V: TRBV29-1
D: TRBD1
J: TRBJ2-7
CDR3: CSVVTGHYEQYF
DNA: TGCAGCGTTGTGACAGGGCACTACGAGCAGTACTTC

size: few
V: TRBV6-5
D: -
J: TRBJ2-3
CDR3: CASSYRVQGLTKASSTDTQYF
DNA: TGTGCCAGCAGTTACAGAGTCCAGGGTTTGACTAAAGCGTCTAGCACAGATACGCAGTATTTT

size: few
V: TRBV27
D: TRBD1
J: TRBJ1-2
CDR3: CASSPTGFYYGYTF
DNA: TGTGCCAGCAGCCCGACAGGGTTTTATTATGGCTACACCTTC

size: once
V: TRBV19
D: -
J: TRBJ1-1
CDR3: CASSIADNTEAFF
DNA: TGTGCCAGTAGTATAGCTGACAACACTGAAGCTTTCTTT

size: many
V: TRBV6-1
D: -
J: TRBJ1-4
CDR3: CASSEARDATNEKLFF
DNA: TGTGCCAGCAGTGAAGCGCGGGACGCAACTAATGAAAAACTGTTTTTT

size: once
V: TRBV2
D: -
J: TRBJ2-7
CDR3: CASSPRALTGGENEQYF
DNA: TGTGCCAGCAGTCCCAGGGCCCTGACAGGAGGGGAGAACGAGCAGTACTTC

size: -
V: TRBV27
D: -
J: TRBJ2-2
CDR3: CASSLTHTGELFF
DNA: TGTGCCAGCAGTTTAACGCACACCGGGGAGCTGTTTTTT

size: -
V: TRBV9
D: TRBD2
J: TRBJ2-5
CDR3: CASSVGSGGNQETQYF
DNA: TGTGCCAGCAGCGTAGGAAGCGGGGGGAACCAAGAGACCCAGTACTTC

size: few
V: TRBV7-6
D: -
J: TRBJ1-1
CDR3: CASSLPGATEAFF
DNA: TGTGCCAGCAGCTTACCGGGGGCCACTGAAGCTTTCTTT

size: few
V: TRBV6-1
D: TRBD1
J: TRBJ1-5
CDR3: CASSSGQVYSNQPQHF
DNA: TGTGCCAGCAGTTCCGGACAGGTTTATAGCAATCAGCCCCAGCATTTT

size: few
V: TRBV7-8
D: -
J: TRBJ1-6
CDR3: CASSLDSSYYNSPLHF
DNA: TGTGCCAGCAGCTTAGACAGCTCCTACTATAATTCACCCCTCCACTTT

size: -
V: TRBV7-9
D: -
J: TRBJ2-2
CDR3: CASSSLPREDTGELFF
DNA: TGTGCCAGCAGTTCATTACCGAGGGAGGACACCGGGGAGCTGTTTTTT

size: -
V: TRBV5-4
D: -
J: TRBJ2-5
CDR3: CASSLDPRAGTKHQEYQETQYF
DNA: TGTGCCAGCAGCCTAGACCCCAGAGCCGGGACAAAACATCAAGAGTACCAAGAGACCCAGTACTTC

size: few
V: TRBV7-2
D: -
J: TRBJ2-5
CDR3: CASTWSGDPVTQYF
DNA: TGTGCCAGCACCTGGTCGGGCGACCCGGTAACCCAGTACTTC

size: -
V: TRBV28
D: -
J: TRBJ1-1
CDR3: CASSLVTNMETEAFF
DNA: TGTGCCAGCAGTTTAGTGACCAATATGGAGACTGAAGCTTTCTTT

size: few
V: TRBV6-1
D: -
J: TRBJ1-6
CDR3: CATRPVTDPDSPLHF
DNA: TGTGCCACCCGACCGGTGACGGACCCTGATTCACCCCTCCACTTT

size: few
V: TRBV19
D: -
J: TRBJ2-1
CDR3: CASSTALRSYNEQFF
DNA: TGTGCCAGTAGTACGGCCCTGCGCTCCTACAATGAGCAGTTCTTC

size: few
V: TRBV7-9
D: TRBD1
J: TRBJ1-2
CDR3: CASSLGSTGGADGYTF
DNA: TGTGCCAGCAGCTTAGGTTCCACAGGGGGCGCGGATGGCTACACCTTC

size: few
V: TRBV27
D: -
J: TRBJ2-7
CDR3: CASRRTRSYEQYF
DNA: TGTGCCAGCAGGCGGACGAGATCTTACGAGCAGTACTTC

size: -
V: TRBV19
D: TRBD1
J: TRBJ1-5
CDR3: CASSRTGIMEPQHF
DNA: TGTGCCAGCTCTCGGACAGGGATAATGGAGCCCCAGCATTTT

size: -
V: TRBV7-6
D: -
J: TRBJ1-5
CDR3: CASTSRGDQPQHF
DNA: TGTGCCAGCACCTCAAGGGGGGATCAGCCCCAGCATTTT

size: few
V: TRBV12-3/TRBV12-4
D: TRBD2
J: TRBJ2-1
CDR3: CASSFGGIDEQFF
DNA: TGTGCCAGCAGTTTCGGGGGGATCGATGAGCAGTTCTTC

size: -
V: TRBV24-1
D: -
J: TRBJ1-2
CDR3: CATSQGSYGYTF
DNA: TGTGCCACCAGTCAAGGCAGCTATGGCTACACCTTC

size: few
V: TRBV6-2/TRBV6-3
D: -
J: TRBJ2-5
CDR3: CASSYLGQNKGTQYF
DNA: TGTGCCAGCAGTTACCTAGGCCAAAACAAGGGGACCCAGTACTTC

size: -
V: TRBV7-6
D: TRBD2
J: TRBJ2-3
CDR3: CASSRILAGGPPLTQYF
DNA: TGTGCCAGCAGCCGCATACTAGCGGGGGGGCCGCCCCTTACGCAGTATTTT

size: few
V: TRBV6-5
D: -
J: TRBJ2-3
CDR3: CASSYSAGTPFSTDTQYF
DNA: TGTGCCAGCAGTTACTCCGCCGGGACACCGTTTAGCACAGATACGCAGTATTTT

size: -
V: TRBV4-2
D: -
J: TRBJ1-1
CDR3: CASSQDLGVHTEAFF
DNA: TGTGCCAGCAGCCAAGATCTGGGGGTTCACACTGAAGCTTTCTTT

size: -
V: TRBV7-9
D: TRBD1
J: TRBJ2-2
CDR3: CASRLGQTGELFF
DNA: TGTGCCAGCAGGCTGGGACAGACCGGGGAGCTGTTTTTT

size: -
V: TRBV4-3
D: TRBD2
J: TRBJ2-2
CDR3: CASSPSPGLAGTGELFF
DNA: TGCGCCAGCAGCCCCAGCCCGGGACTAGCGGGGACCGGGGAGCTGTTTTTT

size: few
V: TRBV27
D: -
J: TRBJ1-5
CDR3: CASSLRAGTGGNQPQHF
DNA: TGTGCCAGCAGTTTAAGAGCAGGGACCGGGGGCAATCAGCCCCAGCATTTT

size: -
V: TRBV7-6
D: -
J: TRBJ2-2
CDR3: CASSKADPVDGELFF
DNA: TGTGCCAGCAGTAAAGCCGACCCTGTGGACGGGGAGCTGTTTTTT

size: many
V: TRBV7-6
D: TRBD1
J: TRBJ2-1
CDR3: CASSPGTGVGNEQFF
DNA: TGTGCCAGCAGCCCGGGGACAGGAGTAGGCAATGAGCAGTTCTTC

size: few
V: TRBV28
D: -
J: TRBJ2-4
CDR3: CASGRTVDIQYF
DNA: TGTGCCAGCGGCCGGACGGTGGACATTCAGTACTTC

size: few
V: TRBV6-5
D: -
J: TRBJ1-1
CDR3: CATSMGTEAFF
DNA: TGTGCGACCAGCATGGGGACTGAAGCTTTCTTT

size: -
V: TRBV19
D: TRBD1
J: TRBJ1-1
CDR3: CASSPAGGMNTEAFF
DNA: TGTGCCAGTAGTCCGGCAGGGGGGATGAACACTGAAGCTTTCTTT

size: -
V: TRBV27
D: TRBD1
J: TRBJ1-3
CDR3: CASSLTGGGLGNTIYF
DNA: TGTGCCAGCAGTTTGACAGGGGGGGGTCTGGGAAACACCATATATTTT